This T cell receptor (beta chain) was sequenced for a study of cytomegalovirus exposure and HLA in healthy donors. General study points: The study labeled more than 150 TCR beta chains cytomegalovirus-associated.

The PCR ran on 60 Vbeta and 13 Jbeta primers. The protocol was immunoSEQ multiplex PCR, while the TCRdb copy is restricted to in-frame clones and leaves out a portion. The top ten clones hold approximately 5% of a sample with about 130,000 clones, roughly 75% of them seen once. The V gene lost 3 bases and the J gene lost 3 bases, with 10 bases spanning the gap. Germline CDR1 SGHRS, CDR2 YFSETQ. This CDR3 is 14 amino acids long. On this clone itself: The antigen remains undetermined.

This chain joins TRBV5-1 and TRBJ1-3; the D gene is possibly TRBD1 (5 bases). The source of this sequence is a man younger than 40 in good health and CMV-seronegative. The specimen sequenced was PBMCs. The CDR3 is CASSSGSGGNTIYF. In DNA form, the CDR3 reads TGCGCCAGCAGCTCAGGGTCAGGTGGAAACACCATATATTTT.